The present entry profiles one TCR beta chain with its context. The data originate from a study of control samples from healthy donors and cancer patients. V was cut by 4 bases and J by 7 bases, with 9 bases left in between. The CDR3 spans 12 residues. Germline lookup yields CDR1 MNHEY and CDR2 SVGEGT. Clones were sequenced by immunoSEQ multiplex PCR, and TCRdb holds only the in-frame ones, with some missing. The sample has about 110,000 clones, approximately 90% seen once; the top ten hold around 7.6%. The source is a woman under 30 in good health. Sequenced: blood. The V and J genes are TRBV6-2 or TRBV6-3 and TRBJ2-3; D not certain. CDR3 nucleotide sequence: TGTGCCAGCAGTTCCTCAGCCTATACGCAGTATTTT. Its translation: CASSSSAYTQYF.